This TCR beta chain emerged from a study of cytomegalovirus exposure and HLA in healthy donors. Regarding the study as a whole: As a later analysis showed, several of the most significant clusters appeared to be linked to common viral pathogens. In an earlier analysis, in several hundred donors, most V segments appeared productive either ~87% or ~30% of the time. A later analysis linked a missense variant in DCLRE1C to the trimming of TCR beta V and J genes. Presence/absence analyses treated sequencing depth as roughly uniform across donors.

In the case of this clone: Its antigen is unidentified.

The PCR had 60 Vbeta and 13 Jbeta primers. Sequenced by immunoSEQ multiplex PCR; TCRdb stores in-frame clones only, minus some. The data hold 100,000 to 150,000 clones, with approximately 80% observed a single time. The sequencing sample was made of PBMCs. The origin of this receptor is a man aged 45-60 years in good health and CMV-seronegative.

The DNA for the CDR3 is TGTGCTAGTGATTCCTCTAGCACAGATACGCAGTATTTT. Its translation is CASDSSSTDTQYF. This chain uses TRBV12-5 with TRBJ2-3, with no clear D. The V and J ends lost 7 bases and 0 bases respectively, with 8 bases between them. CDR1 LGHNT and CDR2 FRNRAP come from the germline V gene. This CDR3 is built from 13 residues.